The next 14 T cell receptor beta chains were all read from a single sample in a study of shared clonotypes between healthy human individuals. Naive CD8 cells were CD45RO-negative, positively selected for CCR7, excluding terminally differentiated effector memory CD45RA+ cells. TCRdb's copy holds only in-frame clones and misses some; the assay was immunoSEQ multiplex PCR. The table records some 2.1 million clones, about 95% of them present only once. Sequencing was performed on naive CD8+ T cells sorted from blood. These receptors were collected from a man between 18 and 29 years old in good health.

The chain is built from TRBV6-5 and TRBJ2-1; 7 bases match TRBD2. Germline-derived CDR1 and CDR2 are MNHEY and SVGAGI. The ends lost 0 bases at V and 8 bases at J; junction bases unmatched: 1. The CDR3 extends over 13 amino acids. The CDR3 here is CASSYSAGDEQFF. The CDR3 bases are TGTGCCAGCAGTTACTCTGCGGGGGATGAGCAGTTCTTC.

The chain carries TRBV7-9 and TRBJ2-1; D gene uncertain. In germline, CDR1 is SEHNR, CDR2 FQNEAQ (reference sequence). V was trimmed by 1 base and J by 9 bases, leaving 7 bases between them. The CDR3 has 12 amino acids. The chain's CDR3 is CASSLDQGEQFF. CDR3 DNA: TGTGCCAGCAGCTTAGATCAAGGTGAGCAGTTCTTC.

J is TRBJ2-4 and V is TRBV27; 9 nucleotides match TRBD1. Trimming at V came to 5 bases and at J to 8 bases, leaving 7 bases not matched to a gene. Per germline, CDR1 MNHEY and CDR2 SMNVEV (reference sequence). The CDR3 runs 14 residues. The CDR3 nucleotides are TGTGCCAGCAGTATAACAGGGGGCGCAGACATTCAGTACTTC. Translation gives CASSITGGADIQYF.

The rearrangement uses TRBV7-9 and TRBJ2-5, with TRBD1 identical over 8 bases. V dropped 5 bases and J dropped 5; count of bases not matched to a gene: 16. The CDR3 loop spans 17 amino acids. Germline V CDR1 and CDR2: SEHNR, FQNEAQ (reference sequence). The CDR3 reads CASSDRGAGGKTETQYF. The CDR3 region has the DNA TGTGCCAGCAGCGACAGGGGAGCAGGGGGCAAGACGGAGACCCAGTACTTC.

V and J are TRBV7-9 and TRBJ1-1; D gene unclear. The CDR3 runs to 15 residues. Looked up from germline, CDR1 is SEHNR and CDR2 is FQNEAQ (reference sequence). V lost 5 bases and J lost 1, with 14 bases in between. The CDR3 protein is CASSRPVGSNTEAFF. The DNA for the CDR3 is TGTGCCAGCAGCCGGCCCGTGGGCTCGAACACTGAAGCTTTCTTT. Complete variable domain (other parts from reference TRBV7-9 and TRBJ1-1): DTGVSQNPRHKITKRGQNVTFRCDPISEHNRLYWYRQTLGQGPEFLTYFQNEAQLEKSRLLSDRFSAERPKGSFSTLEIQRTEQGDSAMYLCASSRPVGSNTEAFFGQGTRLTVV.

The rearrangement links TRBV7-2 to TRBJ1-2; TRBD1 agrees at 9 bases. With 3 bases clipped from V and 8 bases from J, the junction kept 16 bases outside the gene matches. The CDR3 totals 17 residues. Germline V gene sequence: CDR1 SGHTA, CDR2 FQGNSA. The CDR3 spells CASSFIGVGQGRKGYTF. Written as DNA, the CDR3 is TGTGCCAGCAGCTTTATAGGGGTAGGACAGGGGAGGAAGGGCTACACCTTC.

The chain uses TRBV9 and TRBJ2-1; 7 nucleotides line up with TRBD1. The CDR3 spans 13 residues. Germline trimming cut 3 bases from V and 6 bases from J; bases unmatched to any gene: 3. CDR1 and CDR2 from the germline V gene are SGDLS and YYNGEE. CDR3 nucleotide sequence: TGTGCCAGCAGCGCTTACAGGGGCAATGAGCAGTTCTTC. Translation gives CASSAYRGNEQFF.

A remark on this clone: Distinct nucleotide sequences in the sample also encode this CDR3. Written as DNA, the CDR3 is TGTGCCAGCAGTTACTCGGGGGAGGGCGCATACGAGCAGTACTTC. As protein: CASSYSGEGAYEQYF. The chain carries TRBV6-5 and TRBJ2-7, with 7 positions matching TRBD2. This CDR3 has 15 amino acids. Per germline, CDR1 MNHEY and CDR2 SVGAGI. The trim removed 0 bases at V and 4 bases at J, leaving 6 bases unmatched.

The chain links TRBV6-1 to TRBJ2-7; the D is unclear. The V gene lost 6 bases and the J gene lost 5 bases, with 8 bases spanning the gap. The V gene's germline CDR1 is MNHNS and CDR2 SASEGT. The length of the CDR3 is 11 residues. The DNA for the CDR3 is TGTGCCAGCAGAGGCACTCACGAGCAGTACTTC. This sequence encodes CASRGTHEQYF.

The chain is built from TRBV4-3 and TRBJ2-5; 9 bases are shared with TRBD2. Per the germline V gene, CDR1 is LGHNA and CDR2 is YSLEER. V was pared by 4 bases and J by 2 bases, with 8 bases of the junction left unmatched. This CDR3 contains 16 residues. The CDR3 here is CASSPNLAGKQETQYF. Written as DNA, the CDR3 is TGCGCCAGCAGCCCAAATCTAGCGGGGAAACAAGAGACCCAGTACTTC.

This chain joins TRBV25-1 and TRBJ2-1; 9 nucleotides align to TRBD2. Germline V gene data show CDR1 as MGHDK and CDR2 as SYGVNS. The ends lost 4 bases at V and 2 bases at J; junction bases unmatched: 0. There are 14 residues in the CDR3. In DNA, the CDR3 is TGTGCCAGCAGTGTAGCGGGGGCCTACAATGAGCAGTTCTTC. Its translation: CASSVAGAYNEQFF.

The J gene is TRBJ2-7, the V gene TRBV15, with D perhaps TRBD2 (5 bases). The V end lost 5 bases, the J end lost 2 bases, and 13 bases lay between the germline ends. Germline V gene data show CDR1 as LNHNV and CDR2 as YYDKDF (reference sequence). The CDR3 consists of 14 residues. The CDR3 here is CATSLIGRAYEQYF. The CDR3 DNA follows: TGTGCCACCAGCCTTATAGGGAGAGCCTACGAGCAGTACTTC.

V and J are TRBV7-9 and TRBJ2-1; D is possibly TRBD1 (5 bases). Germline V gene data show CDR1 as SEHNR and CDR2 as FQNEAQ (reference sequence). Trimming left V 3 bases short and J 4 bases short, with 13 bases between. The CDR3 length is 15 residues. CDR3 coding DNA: TGTGCCAGCAGCTTTCGTCAGGGTCTTTACAATGAGCAGTTCTTC. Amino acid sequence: CASSFRQGLYNEQFF.

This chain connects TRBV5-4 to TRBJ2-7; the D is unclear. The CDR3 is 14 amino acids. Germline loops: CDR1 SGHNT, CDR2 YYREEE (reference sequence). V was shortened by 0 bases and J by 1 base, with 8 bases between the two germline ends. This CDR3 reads CASSLGERSYEQYF. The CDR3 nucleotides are TGTGCCAGCAGCTTGGGAGAAAGGTCCTACGAGCAGTACTTC.